The 26 T cell receptor beta chains below all came from one sample that was sequenced in a study of Graves' ophthalmopathy and Graves' hyperthyroidism. Using RNA transcripts, the TCR beta CDR3 regions were amplified. HTBI-primed first-round RT-PCR preceded second-round multiplex PCR. Each CDR3 protein is one row after TCRdb ran MiXCR on the multiplex PCR reads. Of 150,000 to 200,000 distinct CDR3 sequences detected, just under 40% appear once; the ten largest clones hold approximately 9%. The specimen sequenced was peripheral blood. The receptors were gathered from a man younger than 40 with Graves' ophthalmopathy.

The chain uses TRBV12-3 or TRBV12-4 and TRBJ2-2, with 11 bases identical to TRBD2. With 2 bases clipped from V and 0 bases from J, the junction kept 11 bases outside the gene matches. The CDR3 is 20 amino acids. CDR3 loop: CASSLRAVAGGTANTGELFF. CDR3 nucleotide sequence: TGTGCCAGCAGTTTACGGGCCGTAGCGGGGGGGACAGCGAACACCGGGGAGCTGTTTTTT.

The chain uses TRBV6-1 and TRBJ1-1; D gene unclear. This CDR3 contains 11 residues. Germline values: CDR1 MNHNS, CDR2 SASEGT. The ends were cut back, 4 bases at V and 9 bases at J, with 9 bases in the middle. The CDR3 protein is CASSGRTKAFF. DNA for the CDR3: TGTGCCAGCAGTGGGAGGACTAAAGCTTTCTTT.

The gene calls are TRBV9 and TRBJ1-2; 7 positions match TRBD1. Germline assignment: CDR1 SGDLS and CDR2 YYNGEE. The CDR3 runs to 15 residues. V dropped 3 bases and J dropped 1; count of bases not matched to a gene: 6. The CDR3 DNA reads TGTGCCAGCAGCGGACGGGACAGCGGTAACTATGGCTACACCTTC. Its translation is CASSGRDSGNYGYTF.

This clonotype was seen repeatedly, ten times or more. This chain uses TRBV12-3 or TRBV12-4 with TRBJ2-7; D is ambiguous. The germline V and J ends were trimmed by 4 bases and 2 bases, with 9 bases remaining between them. The CDR3 has 13 amino acids. CDR3 amino acids: CASSYGNAYEQYF. The CDR3, as DNA: TGTGCCAGCAGTTATGGCAATGCCTACGAGCAGTACTTC.

There are many counts of this clonotype. CDR3 protein: CASKGMNTGELFF. DNA for the CDR3: TGTGCCAGCAAGGGGATGAACACCGGGGAGCTGTTTTTT. This sequence joins TRBV6-4 and TRBJ2-2; a weak D match, TRBD1 (5 bases). CDR3 length equals 13 residues. CDR1 MRHNA and CDR2 SNTAGT come from the germline V gene. Trimming took off 7 bases at V and 1 base at J, with 7 bases between the two ends.

The chain has TRBV6-1 and TRBJ1-5, with TRBD1 as a possible D gene (5 bases). The CDR3 sequence is 12 residues long. The V end lost 6 bases, the J end lost 5 bases, and 8 bases lay between the germline ends. The germline CDR1 and CDR2 sequences are MNHNS and SASEGT. The DNA of the CDR3 is TGTGCCAGCAGGGGGGACCATCAGCCCCAGCATTTT. It encodes CASRGDHQPQHF.

The CDR3, as DNA: TGTGCCAGCAGCTACCTAGCGGCGGGCCACGAGCAGTACTTC. This codes for CASSYLAAGHEQYF. V usage is TRBV7-2 and J usage is TRBJ2-7; 7 bases align to TRBD2. V lost 4 bases, J lost 5 bases, and 8 bases stayed unmatched. The CDR3 has 14 residues. Germline CDR1 is SGHTA and CDR2 is FQGNSA.

This sequence joins TRBV12-3 or TRBV12-4 and TRBJ1-1; D uncertain. The V gene lost 7 bases and the J gene lost 0 bases, with 12 bases spanning the gap. The CDR3 contains 14 residues. CDR3 region: CASNRELMNTEAFF. The CDR3 nucleotides read TGTGCCAGCAATCGGGAGCTGATGAACACTGAAGCTTTCTTT.

This clonotype was counted between two and nine times. The chain is built from TRBV27 and TRBJ2-5; 10 bases are shared with TRBD2. V lost 3 bases and J lost 5; bases outside the gene matches: 3. Germline CDR1 MNHEY, CDR2 SMNVEV (reference sequence). The CDR3 runs to 14 residues. The chain's CDR3 is CASSFGTSAETQYF. The CDR3 coding sequence is TGTGCCAGCAGTTTCGGGACTAGCGCGGAGACCCAGTACTTC.

This clonotype has a single count. This chain joins TRBV28 and TRBJ1-5; 8 bases match TRBD1. After removal of 4 bases from V and 3 bases from J, the junction contained 11 bases not matched to a gene. This CDR3 has 17 amino acids. Germline V CDR1 and CDR2: MDHEN, SYDVKM. CDR3 in DNA: TGTGCCAGCAGTTACCCTCCGTACAGGGGGATCAATCAGCCCCAGCATTTT. This translates into CASSYPPYRGINQPQHF.

The gene calls are TRBV27 and TRBJ1-1, with D tentatively TRBD1 (5 bases). The CDR3 is 13 residues long. In germline, CDR1 is MNHEY, CDR2 SMNVEV (reference sequence). V was cut by 7 bases and J by 12 bases, with 21 bases left in between. CDR3 amino acids: CASTGEGQGRTFF. DNA for the CDR3: TGTGCCAGCACCGGTGAGGGGCAGGGAAGAACTTTCTTT.

This clonotype was picked up many times. This chain joins TRBV28 and TRBJ2-5; TRBD2 agrees at 8 bases. Germline loops: CDR1 MDHEN, CDR2 SYDVKM. V lost 7 bases and J lost 2; bases outside the gene matches: 9. The CDR3 sequence is 15 residues long. CDR3 amino acids: CASNIRVAGQETQYF. The CDR3 DNA is TGTGCCAGCAACATCCGGGTAGCGGGGCAAGAGACCCAGTACTTC.

The table lists this clonotype with a few counts. The chain combines TRBV19 with TRBJ2-4; unclear D gene. The CDR3 is made up of 16 amino acids. The V gene lost 7 bases and the J gene lost 0 bases, with 16 bases spanning the gap. Germline V gene data show CDR1 as LNHDA and CDR2 as SQIVND (reference sequence). CDR3 nucleotide sequence: TGTGCCAGTACCCCTATGGCAAGGCTAGCCAAAAACATTCAGTACTTC. Encoded protein: CASTPMARLAKNIQYF. The full variable domain, rest sourced from reference TRBV19 and TRBJ2-4, is DGGITQSPKYLFRKEGQNVTLSCEQNLNHDAMYWYRQDPGQGLRLIYYSQIVNDFQKGDIAEGYSVSREKKESFPLTVTSAQKNPTAFYLCASTPMARLAKNIQYFGAGTRLSVL.

The genes are TRBV6-1 and TRBJ2-7; D is undetermined. CDR3 length: 13 residues. V lost 6 bases and J 3 bases, leaving 12 bases between the germline ends. The germline gives CDR1 MNHNS, CDR2 SASEGT. The CDR3 loop is CASSPQSGYEQYF. In nucleotides, the CDR3 is TGTGCCAGCAGCCCTCAGTCTGGCTACGAGCAGTACTTC.

This clonotype has at least ten counts. V and J are TRBV20-1 and TRBJ1-1; D is possibly TRBD1 (6 bases). The CDR3 contains 16 residues. The V gene lost 1 base and the J gene lost 10 bases, with 25 bases spanning the gap. The germline CDR1 and CDR2 sequences are DFQATT and SNEGSKA (reference sequence). The CDR3 region has the DNA TGCAGTGCTAGAGCTTGGACAGAAGGAATGAACCGTGGAGCTTTCTTT. It translates to CSARAWTEGMNRGAFF.

This clonotype was recorded many times. The rearrangement joins TRBV28 to TRBJ1-3; unclear D gene. This CDR3 is 16 amino acids long. Trimming removed 4 bases from V and 2 bases from J, with 15 bases in between. Germline V gives CDR1 MDHEN, CDR2 SYDVKM. CDR3 amino acids: CASSSNSYSPGNTIYF. For the CDR3, the DNA is TGTGCCAGCAGTTCAAATTCGTACAGCCCTGGAAACACCATATATTTT.

This clonotype showed up many times. The chain uses TRBV5-1 and TRBJ1-2; 7 nucleotides line up with TRBD1. V dropped 4 bases and J dropped 8; count of bases not matched to a gene: 8. Per germline, CDR1 SGHRS and CDR2 YFSETQ. The CDR3 is made up of 13 amino acids. As DNA, the CDR3 is TGCGCCAGCAGCACGACAGGGCTCTGGGGCTACACCTTC. It yields the protein CASSTTGLWGYTF. Based on the CDR3 plus reference TRBV5-1 and TRBJ1-2, the full variable domain is KAGVTQTPRYLIKTRGQQVTLSCSPISGHRSVSWYQQTPGQGLQFLFEYFSETQRNKGNFPGRFSGRQFSNSRSEMNVSTLELGDSALYLCASSTTGLWGYTFGSGTRLTVV.

The V and J genes are TRBV20-1 and TRBJ2-5; 13 bases map to TRBD2. The J segment lost 2 bases and the V segment lost 6 bases, leaving 3 bases of the junction unmatched. The germline V gene encodes CDR1 DFQATT and CDR2 SNEGSKA (reference sequence). This CDR3 has 14 amino acids. The CDR3 here is CSAEGLAGQETQYF. The CDR3 nucleotides read TGCAGTGCCGAGGGACTAGCGGGGCAAGAGACCCAGTACTTC.

The J gene is TRBJ2-7, the V gene TRBV7-9; D is perhaps TRBD2 (6 bases). This CDR3 has 9 residues. V was shortened by 6 bases and J by 9 bases, with 6 bases between the two germline ends. Germline CDR1 SEHNR, CDR2 FQNEAQ (reference sequence). The CDR3 DNA follows: TGTGCCAGCAGGGGGGGGCAGTACTTC. This encodes CASRGGQYF.

The rearrangement joins TRBV12-3 or TRBV12-4 to TRBJ1-1; the D gene is possibly TRBD1 (5 bases). V lost 6 bases, J lost 2 bases, and 13 bases lay in between. The CDR3 is made up of 14 amino acids. The chain's CDR3 is CASSWDGSNTEAFF. Here the CDR3 DNA reads TGTGCCAGCAGCTGGGACGGCTCTAACACTGAAGCTTTCTTT.

This chain uses TRBV24-1 with TRBJ2-5; 11 positions agree with TRBD2. The length of the CDR3 is 17 residues. V shed 4 bases, J shed 1 base, and the junction held 7 bases outside the gene matches. Per the germline V gene, CDR1 is KGHDR and CDR2 is SFDVKD. The CDR3 is CATSERSSGRFQETQYF. CDR3 sequence (DNA): TGTGCCACCAGTGAAAGGTCTAGCGGGAGGTTCCAAGAGACCCAGTACTTC.

Comment on this clonotype: At one end, the junction sequence differs from germline, possibly due to a read error. The rearrangement uses TRBV28 and TRBJ2-7; possible D gene TRBD2, 5 bases. The CDR3 extends over 15 amino acids. CDR1 and CDR2 from the germline V gene are MDHEN and SYDVKM. The CDR3 protein is CATSSGITPYYEQYF. For the CDR3, the DNA is TGTGCCACCAGTTCGGGGATCACTCCCTACTACGAGCAGTACTTC.

This chain uses TRBV6-5 with TRBJ1-1; 7 nucleotides agree with TRBD1. The CDR3 is made up of 14 amino acids. Trimming at V came to 2 bases and at J to 8 bases, leaving 8 bases not matched to a gene. Germline V lookup: CDR1 MNHEY, CDR2 SVGAGI. CDR3 bases: TGTGCCAGCAGTTACGGGACAGCACCTAAAGAAGCTTTCTTT. This sequence encodes CASSYGTAPKEAFF.

The table lists this clonotype with many counts. A read error may account for a junction end that differs from germline. The V call is TRBV11-2, the J call TRBJ1-1; D is uncertain. CDR3 size: 12 residues. CDR1 and CDR2 (germline): SGHAT, FQNNGV. The CDR3 DNA reads TGTGCCAGCAGTTTAGGAGCAGTGGAAGCTTTCTTT. It specifies CASSLGAVEAFF. Complete variable domain (other parts from reference TRBV11-2 and TRBJ1-1): EAGVAQSPRYKIIEKRQSVAFWCNPISGHATLYWYQQILGQGPKLLIQFQNNGVVDDSQLPKDRFSAERLKGVDSTLKIQPAKLEDSAVYLCASSLGAVEAFFGQGTRLTVV.

This clonotype was detected ten times or more. The chain carries TRBV11-3 and TRBJ1-1; 10 bases map to TRBD1. The CDR3 runs 15 residues. Germline V gene sequence: CDR1 SGHNT, CDR2 YENEEA. Losses at the gene ends were 5 bases for V and 8 bases for J; bases not matched to a gene: 11. The DNA for the CDR3 is TGTGCCAGCAGCAAACTAATACGGGACAGGGGCGAAGCTTTCTTT. The encoded protein is CASSKLIRDRGEAFF.

This clonotype came up many times. The chain recombines TRBV18 with TRBJ2-3; D gene uncertain. CDR1 and CDR2 from the germline V gene are KGHSH and LQKENI. CDR3 length: 14 amino acids. V was pared by 6 bases and J by 2 bases, with 12 bases between. CDR3 coding DNA: TGTGCCAGCTCCCCCGCCCGGTACACAGATACGCAGTATTTT. This translates into CASSPARYTDTQYF.